A single sample is the source of the 3 T cell receptor beta chains below, sequenced in a study of resident and recirculating memory T cells in vitiligo. TCRdb keeps only in-frame clones here, not all; method: immunoSEQ multiplex PCR. The sample holds some 70,000 clones, roughly 92% seen once. Sequenced input: blood. These receptors originate from a male donor with vitiligo.

This clone was detected only once. The CDR3, as DNA: TGTGCCAGCAGCTTATCTTTTCTAAACACCATATATTTT. The encoded protein is CASSLSFLNTIYF. V is TRBV7-7 and J is TRBJ1-3; the D is unclear. The CDR3 loop spans 13 amino acids. Germline CDR1 is SSHAT and CDR2 is FNYEAQ (reference sequence). The V gene lost 2 bases and the J gene lost 6 bases, with 8 bases spanning the gap.

This chain connects TRBV13 to TRBJ2-6; D gene ambiguous. This CDR3 comprises 15 residues. The germline V gene has CDR1 PRHDT and CDR2 FYEKMQ (reference sequence). The V and J ends lost 3 bases and 1 base respectively, with 7 bases between them. The CDR3 region is CASSFGSSGANVLTF. The DNA for the CDR3 is TGTGCCAGCAGCTTCGGGTCATCTGGGGCCAACGTCCTGACTTTC.

The DNA for the CDR3 is TGTGCCAGCAGCCCCAGTCTAGCGGGGGGGCTGGAGCAGTTCTTC. It encodes CASSPSLAGGLEQFF. The chain couples TRBV13 to TRBJ2-1; TRBD2 aligns across 12 bases. V shed 5 bases, J shed 10 bases, and the junction held 9 bases outside the gene matches. This CDR3 is 15 amino acids long. Germline V gives CDR1 PRHDT, CDR2 FYEKMQ (reference sequence).